This T cell receptor (beta chain) was found in a study of control samples from healthy donors and cancer patients. Clones were read by immunoSEQ multiplex PCR, and TCRdb kept only the in-frame ones, dropping some. Here the sample spans some 100,000 clones, roughly 90% being singletons. The V gene's germline CDR1 is MNHEY and CDR2 SMNVEV (reference sequence). CDR3 length: 15 amino acids. Losses at the gene ends were 3 bases for V and 5 bases for J; bases not matched to a gene: 6. Sequenced: blood. The J gene is TRBJ2-2, the V gene TRBV27; 7 bases line up with TRBD2. This TCR was sampled from a human donor in good health. The donor label of this sample is uncertain. Here the CDR3 reads CASSLEGRGTGELFF. The CDR3 bases are TGTGCCAGCAGTTTGGAAGGGCGGGGGACCGGGGAGCTGTTTTTT.